This note documents a single TCR beta chain sequence. Assay: immunoSEQ multiplex PCR; the TCRdb copy retains only in-frame clones and omits some. In the table there are about 730,000 clones, roughly 85% of which are singletons. The data are from a study of shared T cell receptors in the human thymus. The same specimen was also included in a second study, on human thymus T cells. Per that study: During corrective heart surgery, resections were taken, and the thymus tissue came from them. Use of V and J genes seemed skewed within the thymic and blood repertoires. Among unrelated individuals, related research reported thymic repertoires that overlapped highly.

This receptor was obtained from a girl under two years old with a congenital heart defect. The sequencing sample was made of thymocytes.

The CDR3 DNA follows: TGTGCTAGTGGTTTAGCGGGGGACAAAGAGACCCAGTACTTC. Translation gives CASGLAGDKETQYF. V gene TRBV12-5 combines with J gene TRBJ2-5, with 8 bases identical to TRBD2. The CDR3 runs to 14 residues. Per the germline V gene, CDR1 is LGHNT and CDR2 is FRNRAP. V gave up 3 bases and J gave up 3 bases; unmatched junction bases: 3.